The rows below give T cell receptor beta chains drawn from one sample of a study of cytomegalovirus exposure and HLA in healthy donors. Method: immunoSEQ multiplex PCR; TCRdb's copy keeps in-frame clones and lacks some. This sample has around 120,000 clones; over 70% occur once, and the top ten carry 7.5% to 9%. Sequencing was carried out using PBMCs. The receptor set was obtained from a female donor in good health and CMV-seropositive. Each CDR3 is given without its conserved first and last residue.

TRBV5-8	TRBJ2-7	ASSLAGFPYEQY
TRBV6-4	TRBJ1-2	ASSDSVAVYGYT
TRBV13	TRBJ1-1	ASSFRTGSDTEAF
TRBV7-2	TRBJ1-5	ASSPQTGGGPQH
TRBV7-9	TRBJ2-3	ASSSSGGAGDTQY
TRBV5-1	TRBJ2-7	ASSLNRGITYEQY
TRBV19	TRBJ1-1	ASSWGPNTEAF
TRBV5-4	TRBJ1-2	ASSLAGGAIDGYT
TRBV5-1	TRBJ2-7	ASSLGTGYYEQY
TRBV30	TRBJ2-3	AWSTTTDTQY
TRBV5-6	TRBJ1-6	ASSGGGGSPLH
TRBV19	TRBJ2-3	ASSTLSLGTSTDTQY
TRBV21-1	TRBJ1-1	ASSKTLLTGLRTEAF
TRBV5-1	TRBJ2-1	ASSPTSGNYNEQF
TRBV11-2	TRBJ1-1	ASSLSSGVNTEAF
TRBV6-6	TRBJ1-1	ASRVGQGTTEAF
TRBV19	TRBJ2-7	ASSITAYSYEQY
TRBV5-4	TRBJ2-5	ASARGGAQETQY
TRBV7-9	TRBJ2-6	ASSPRDNGANVLT
TRBV5-1	TRBJ1-6	ASSLGGNESPLH
TRBV4-1	TRBJ2-3	ASSQGAGTSTDTQY
TRBV28	TRBJ2-3	ASSFSASGSTDTQY
TRBV7-6	TRBJ2-7	ASSPGTGDYEQY
TRBV20-1	TRBJ2-3	SASFGDTQY
TRBV30	TRBJ2-7	AWSSTGTGLFHEQY
TRBV7-9	TRBJ2-7	ASSWGTGPYEQY
TRBV18	TRBJ1-5	ASSGTDNQPQH
TRBV27	TRBJ2-2	ASSLWGTGPTGELF
TRBV4-2	TRBJ1-6	ASSQTMTTNSPLH
TRBV2	TRBJ2-6	ASVEDRAGANVLT